Presented here are 8 T cell receptor beta chains from one specimen sequenced in a study of cytomegalovirus exposure and HLA in healthy donors. Amplification used 60 Vbeta primers and 13 Jbeta primers. Sequencing was performed with immunoSEQ multiplex PCR; in TCRdb, only in-frame clones are kept and a portion is missing. The sample lists more than 90,000 clones, about two thirds occurring once. The sequenced sample was PBMCs. These receptors originate from a man in his fifties or sixties in good health and CMV-seronegative.

The chain combines TRBV5-4 with TRBJ2-1; D is possibly TRBD1 (6 bases). The CDR3 extends over 14 amino acids. In germline, CDR1 is SGHNT, CDR2 YYREEE (reference sequence). Trimming shortened V by 8 bases and J by 7 bases, and 19 bases separated the two germline ends. For the CDR3, the DNA is TGTGCCAGAGAGCTGGGAACCAGGGGAAATGAGCAGTTCTTC. This gives the protein CARELGTRGNEQFF.

This sequence joins TRBV7-2 and TRBJ1-2; D is ambiguous. The CDR3 is 15 residues long. Trimming left V 4 bases short and J 4 bases short, with 16 bases between. Germline V CDR1 and CDR2: SGHTA, FQGNSA. CDR3 DNA sequence: TGTGCCAGCAGCTCATCGGCAGGCTATCCCTATGGCTACACCTTC. Encoded protein: CASSSSAGYPYGYTF.

The count of this clone is one. The chain couples TRBV5-8 to TRBJ1-5; no clear D. CDR3 length equals 14 residues. V lost 6 bases and J lost 9, with 19 bases in between. Germline V lookup: CDR1 SGHTS, CDR2 YDEGEE. CDR3 nucleotides: TGTGCCAGCACTCAAGCCATGGAGGATCCGCCCCAGCATTTT. It translates to CASTQAMEDPPQHF.

The CDR3 coding sequence is TGTGCCTGGACCCTCATGGGAGGGAACACAGATACGCAGTATTTT. Amino acids: CAWTLMGGNTDTQYF. The V and J genes are TRBV30 and TRBJ2-3; 7 bases are shared with TRBD2. This CDR3 comprises 15 residues. Germline trimming cut 4 bases from V and 2 bases from J; bases unmatched to any gene: 9. CDR1 is GTSNPN and CDR2 is SVGIG in the germline V gene (reference sequence). Variable domain in full (rest from reference TRBV30 and TRBJ2-3): SQTIHQWPATLVQPVGSPLSLECTVEGTSNPNLYWYRQAAGRGLQLLFYSVGIGQISSEVPQNLSASRPQDRQFILSSKKLLLSDSGFYLCAWTLMGGNTDTQYFGPGTRLTVL.

Comments on this clone: The sample carries other DNA sequences with the same CDR3. The chain is built from TRBV6-5 and TRBJ1-2; D gene ambiguous. The V and J ends lost 2 bases and 3 bases respectively, with 7 bases between them. Germline CDR1 MNHEY, CDR2 SVGAGI. The CDR3 consists of 13 residues. Written as DNA, the CDR3 is TGTGCCAGCAGTTACCGGGGATACTATGGCTACACCTTC. Its translation: CASSYRGYYGYTF.

The V gene is TRBV11-2, the J gene TRBJ1-2, with D unresolved. CDR1 is SGHAT, CDR2 FQNNGV, per germline. With 8 bases removed from V and 7 bases from J, the gap between germline ends came to 20 bases. This CDR3 spans 14 amino acids. The CDR3 coding sequence is TGTGCCAGCGTTGATAGCGCCAGGCCCCTTGGCTACACCTTC. This codes for CASVDSARPLGYTF.

This clone was found a few times. J is TRBJ2-2 and V is TRBV5-1; D possibly corresponds to TRBD2 (6 bases). CDR1 SGHRS and CDR2 YFSETQ come from the germline V gene. The length of the CDR3 is 15 residues. Deletions cut 0 bases from V and 3 bases from J, with 9 bases between. The CDR3 sequence is CASSLGRGYTGELFF. Written as DNA, the CDR3 is TGCGCCAGCAGCTTGGGGCGGGGATACACCGGGGAGCTGTTTTTT. Combining the CDR3 with reference TRBV5-1 and TRBJ2-2 gives the whole variable domain KAGVTQTPRYLIKTRGQQVTLSCSPISGHRSVSWYQQTPGQGLQFLFEYFSETQRNKGNFPGRFSGRQFSNSRSEMNVSTLELGDSALYLCASSLGRGYTGELFFGEGSRLTVL.

V is TRBV28 and J is TRBJ2-7; 8 bases match TRBD2. V lost 8 bases, J lost 9 bases, and 12 bases stayed unmatched. The CDR3 runs to 13 residues. CDR1 MDHEN and CDR2 SYDVKM come from the germline V gene. Here the CDR3 DNA reads TGTGCCAGCGGGCTAGCGGGCGGTAGAAGGCAGTACTTC. Protein sequence: CASGLAGGRRQYF.